Following are 22 T cell receptor beta chains from one sample sequenced in a study of blood T cell repertoires in COVID-19 (dated by TCRdb to the early 2020s). Library generation was performed with the immunoSEQ multiplex PCR assay. The table comes from immuneACCESS by way of TCRdb, which keeps in-frame sequences with V and J called. Part of the clones is missing from these tables; in studies checked, under half for an unresolved V gene and the rest for unknown reasons. This sample gives tens of thousands of clones in total; roughly 78% of them show up just once. The ten largest account for more than 5.5% of the sample. The sequenced material came from peripheral blood. These receptors were collected from a man between 50 and 59 years old with active or convalescent COVID-19.

Comment on this clone: Other DNA sequences in the same sample also yield this CDR3. The CDR3 protein is CASSQGTSGGGEQFF. In DNA, the CDR3 is TGTGCCAGCAGCCAAGGAACTAGCGGGGGTGGTGAGCAGTTCTTC. The chain carries TRBV3-1 (or the pseudogene TRBV3-2) and TRBJ2-1; 11 nucleotides match TRBD2. Germline V gene data show CDR1 as LGHDT and CDR2 as YNNKEL (reference sequence). J gave up 9 bases and V 1 base, and 5 bases lay outside the gene matches. This CDR3 contains 15 residues.

This chain uses TRBV2 with TRBJ2-5, with TRBD1 matching 12 bases. After removal of 6 bases from V and 5 bases from J, the junction contained 10 bases not matched to a gene. Germline CDR1 reads SNHLY; CDR2 reads FYNNEI. This CDR3 is built from 16 residues. The CDR3 nucleotides read TGTGCCAGCAGGCCTACCGGGACAGGGGGCCGCGAGACCCAGTACTTC. It codes for CASRPTGTGGRETQYF.

This chain uses TRBV5-1 with TRBJ2-2, with D perhaps TRBD2 (7 bases). The ends were cut back, 0 bases at V and 6 bases at J, with 12 bases in the middle. The CDR3 length is 15 residues. CDR1 and CDR2 from the germline V gene are SGHRS and YFSETQ. CDR3 loop: CASSLGSGGPGELFF. CDR3 sequence (DNA): TGCGCCAGCAGCTTGGGGTCGGGGGGCCCCGGGGAGCTGTTTTTT.

The chain recombines TRBV5-1 with TRBJ1-6, with 8 bases aligning to TRBD1. CDR3 length: 15 residues. Losses at the gene ends were 4 bases for V and 6 bases for J; bases not matched to a gene: 6. The germline V gene has CDR1 SGHRS and CDR2 YFSETQ. In nucleotides, the CDR3 is TGCGCCAGCAGCGACGGGACAGGTGTTAATTCACCCCTCCACTTT. It yields the protein CASSDGTGVNSPLHF. The variable domain in full, completed from reference TRBV5-1 and TRBJ1-6, reads KAGVTQTPRYLIKTRGQQVTLSCSPISGHRSVSWYQQTPGQGLQFLFEYFSETQRNKGNFPGRFSGRQFSNSRSEMNVSTLELGDSALYLCASSDGTGVNSPLHFGNGTRLTVT.

The CDR3 spells CASSLAQIGGMNTEAFF. The CDR3 bases are TGTGCCAGCAGCTTAGCGCAAATTGGAGGCATGAACACTGAAGCTTTCTTT. The rearrangement links TRBV7-2 to TRBJ1-1; D uncertain. V dropped 0 bases and J dropped 0 bases, with 14 bases sitting between them. The germline gives CDR1 SGHTA, CDR2 FQGNSA. The CDR3 extends over 17 amino acids.

The chain employs TRBV7-6 and TRBJ2-4; perhaps TRBD2 as D (6 bases). The V end lost 1 base, the J end lost 9 bases, and 19 bases lay between the germline ends. This CDR3 has 16 amino acids. CDR1 and CDR2 (germline): SGHVS, FNYEAQ. CDR3 bases: TGTGCCAGCAGCTTAGAGAGCGGCCCGGGGGACGGCATTCAGTACTTC. Protein sequence: CASSLESGPGDGIQYF.

The rearrangement uses TRBV5-5 and TRBJ1-3; D is undetermined. This CDR3 spans 14 amino acids. Germline loops: CDR1 SGHKS, CDR2 YYEKEE (reference sequence). With 5 bases removed from V and 0 bases from J, the gap between germline ends came to 9 bases. Written as DNA, the CDR3 is TGTGCCAGCAGAATGGCCGTCTCTGGAAACACCATATATTTT. Its protein product is CASRMAVSGNTIYF.

The chain combines TRBV12-3 or TRBV12-4 with TRBJ2-1; TRBD2 is a possible D gene (5 bases). The CDR3 contains 13 residues. Trimming removed 3 bases at V and 8 bases at J, with 11 bases between. The chain's CDR3 is CASSLGDSYEQFF. The CDR3 DNA reads as TGTGCCAGCAGTTTGGGAGACTCATATGAGCAGTTCTTC.

This chain joins TRBV6-5 and TRBJ1-6; D is undetermined. Trimming cost V 7 bases and J 6 bases, with 13 bases left between them. This CDR3 spans 14 amino acids. Germline V gene sequence: CDR1 MNHEY, CDR2 SVGAGI. For the CDR3, the DNA is TGTGCCAGCAAGGGTGAGGGCTTTAATTCACCCCTCCACTTT. This gives the protein CASKGEGFNSPLHF.

The V gene is TRBV5-1, the J gene TRBJ2-7, with 7 nucleotides matching TRBD1. Per the germline V gene, CDR1 is SGHRS and CDR2 is YFSETQ. The V segment lost 4 bases and the J segment 4 bases; nucleotides outside the gene matches: 8. The CDR3 sequence is 14 residues long. DNA for the CDR3: TGCGCCAGCAGCGGGGGACAGTTTGGATACGAGCAGTACTTC. It encodes CASSGGQFGYEQYF.

The table lists this clone with a count of one. CDR3 amino acids: CASSPPSQGGKTQYF. The CDR3 DNA reads TGTGCCAGCTCACCACCGAGTCAGGGTGGGAAGACCCAGTACTTC. The chain employs TRBV18 and TRBJ2-5; tentatively, D is TRBD1 (5 bases). Germline V lookup: CDR1 KGHSH, CDR2 LQKENI. V lost 0 bases, J lost 6 bases, and 14 bases lay in between. This CDR3 is built from 15 residues. The variable domain in full, with the rest retrieved from reference TRBV18 and TRBJ2-5, is NAGVMQNPRHLVRRRGQEARLRCSPMKGHSHVYWYRQLPEEGLKFMVYLQKENIIDESGMPKERFSAEFPKEGPSILRIQQVVRGDSAAYFCASSPPSQGGKTQYFGPGTRLLVL.

The chain uses TRBV30 and TRBJ1-6, with a possible D match to TRBD1 (6 bases). Trimming removed 4 bases from V and 9 bases from J, with 16 bases in between. The CDR3 covers 14 residues. Germline CDR1 reads GTSNPN; CDR2 reads SVGIG (reference sequence). As DNA, the CDR3 is TGTGCCTGGACCCTAGGGGGGGCTGGTTCACCCCTCCACTTT. The encoded protein is CAWTLGGAGSPLHF. The complete variable domain, with remaining parts taken from reference TRBV30 and TRBJ1-6, reads SQTIHQWPATLVQPVGSPLSLECTVEGTSNPNLYWYRQAAGRGLQLLFYSVGIGQISSEVPQNLSASRPQDRQFILSSKKLLLSDSGFYLCAWTLGGAGSPLHFGNGTRLTVT.

The gene calls are TRBV7-2 and TRBJ2-5, with TRBD2 matching 10 bases. Per the germline V gene, CDR1 is SGHTA and CDR2 is FQGNSA. V shed 2 bases and J 5 bases; nucleotides not matched to a gene: 11. There are 17 residues in the CDR3. The CDR3 sequence is CASSLSPSGGNLETQYF. The CDR3 coding sequence is TGTGCCAGCAGCTTAAGTCCTAGCGGGGGAAATTTGGAGACCCAGTACTTC.

The rearrangement joins TRBV5-1 to TRBJ1-3; D not certain. The germline gives CDR1 SGHRS, CDR2 YFSETQ. V lost 3 bases and J lost 0, with 7 bases in between. CDR3 length: 14 amino acids. The CDR3, as DNA: TGCGCCAGCAGCTCAGCGAGCTCTGGAAACACCATATATTTT. Its protein is CASSSASSGNTIYF.

This chain uses TRBV5-1 with TRBJ2-3; D gene unclear. Looked up from germline, CDR1 is SGHRS and CDR2 is YFSETQ. V lost 4 bases, J lost 3 bases, and 12 bases lay in between. The CDR3 is 14 residues long. CDR3 nucleotide sequence: TGCGCCAGCAGCGCCGTGCGGAGTACAGATACGCAGTATTTT. Its protein is CASSAVRSTDTQYF.

V gene TRBV3-1 (or the pseudogene TRBV3-2) combines with J gene TRBJ2-3, with D possibly matching TRBD2 (5 bases). Germline V lookup: CDR1 LGHDT, CDR2 YNNKEL (reference sequence). V was pared by 1 base and J by 4 bases, with 9 bases between. The CDR3 extends over 14 amino acids. The CDR3 here is CASSQVPGSDTQYF. The CDR3 DNA reads as TGTGCCAGCAGCCAAGTTCCGGGGTCAGATACGCAGTATTTT.

V and J are TRBV11-2 and TRBJ2-5; no firm D call. The CDR3 totals 14 residues. CDR1 is SGHAT and CDR2 is FQNNGV in the germline V gene. Trimming cost V 0 bases and J 6 bases, with 11 bases left between them. Here the CDR3 reads CASSLDMVVQTQYF. The CDR3, as DNA: TGTGCCAGCAGCTTAGATATGGTAGTTCAGACCCAGTACTTC.

V usage is TRBV7-9 and J usage is TRBJ2-7; TRBD1 matches 9 bases. There are 15 residues in the CDR3. CDR1 is SEHNR, CDR2 FQNEAQ, per germline (reference sequence). V trimming: 0 bases; J trimming: 2 bases; junction bases outside the gene matches: 2. Written as DNA, the CDR3 is TGTGCCAGCAGCTTAGCGGGACAGGGTACCTACGAGCAGTACTTC. Translated: CASSLAGQGTYEQYF.

This chain links TRBV6-1 with TRBJ2-7, with 7 bases fitting TRBD1. The CDR3 sequence is 15 residues long. V dropped 0 bases and J dropped 2; count of bases not matched to a gene: 4. Germline V CDR1 and CDR2: MNHNS, SASEGT. This CDR3 reads CASSEAWTGTYEQYF. CDR3 DNA sequence: TGTGCCAGCAGTGAAGCCTGGACAGGTACCTACGAGCAGTACTTC.

This clone has a handful of counts. The genes are TRBV29-1 and TRBJ2-7, with D possibly being TRBD2 (5 bases). V dropped 8 bases and J dropped 6 bases, with 20 bases sitting between them. Germline V gives CDR1 SQVTM, CDR2 ANQGSEA. This CDR3 has 13 residues. This chain's CDR3 is CSIKFAGEGEQYF. CDR3 nucleotides: TGCAGCATTAAGTTCGCAGGAGAGGGCGAGCAGTACTTC.

The rearrangement links TRBV10-3 to TRBJ1-1; 9 nucleotides line up with TRBD1. The germline V gene has CDR1 ENHRY and CDR2 SYGVKD. The V segment lost 5 bases and the J segment 5 bases; nucleotides outside the gene matches: 6. The CDR3 is 14 amino acids. CDR3 in amino acids: CAISPDRGRTEAFF. As DNA, the CDR3 is TGTGCCATCAGTCCTGACAGGGGGAGAACTGAAGCTTTCTTT.

The chain recombines TRBV4-3 with TRBJ2-7; tentatively, D is TRBD1 (5 bases). CDR1 LGHNA and CDR2 YSLEER come from the germline V gene. With 2 bases removed from V and 4 bases from J, the gap between germline ends came to 15 bases. CDR3 size: 15 residues. In nucleotides, the CDR3 is TGCGCCAGCAGCCAAAACCCAAGCAGGGTTTACGAGCAGTACTTC. This gives the protein CASSQNPSRVYEQYF.